This TCR beta chain was captured by sequencing in a study of shared clonotypes between healthy human individuals. Study-wide results and caveats: Inspection by rarefaction showed sorted-subset sequencing to be incomplete despite large depth.

Points on this clone: Antigen: not known.

Some clones are missing from TCRdb's copy, which holds only in-frame ones; the method was immunoSEQ multiplex PCR. The repertoire consists of some 2.3 million clones, with over 85% occurring once and the leading ten covering 0.35% to 0.5%. All the donors were Caucasian adults who lived in Nashville, Tennessee. CD4+ cells were split into CD45RA+ naive and CD45RA-negative memory subsets. The receptor comes from a man younger than 35 in good health. Some clones in this sample may be carry-over from other donors' samples. The material sequenced was naive CD4+ T cells from PBMCs. This sample's subset: CD45RA+ positively selected.

Written as DNA, the CDR3 is TGTGCCAGCAGCTTGGGGGGGCTCGGCAATCAGCCCCAGCATTTT. As protein: CASSLGGLGNQPQHF. The chain has TRBV7-8 and TRBJ1-5, with a weak D call TRBD1 (6 bases). Germline V gene lookup returns CDR1 SGHVS and CDR2 FQNEAQ. Trimming pared 3 bases from V and 2 bases from J, leaving 11 bases between. The CDR3 is 15 residues long.